A selection of T cell receptor beta chains follows, all from one sample in a study of cytomegalovirus exposure and HLA in healthy donors. TCRdb keeps only in-frame clones here, not all; method: immunoSEQ multiplex PCR. Among roughly 180,000 clones listed, about four fifths were seen once. Sequences were obtained from PBMCs. All receptors come from a man in his late teens or twenties in good health and CMV-seronegative. Each CDR3 is given with its conserved first and last residue. Each record gives: V gene, clone size, J gene, D gene, CDR3 DNA, CDR3 protein. The D gene is left open where the match is weak. For some rows the clone size is stated as once, few or many, or as a class when expanded; others skip it.

TRBV27,NA,TRBJ1-4,NA,TGTGCCAGCAGTCCAGTACCCCTGCCTTTAGGGGCTAATGAAAAACTGTTTTTT,CASSPVPLPLGANEKLFF
TRBV4-1,NA,TRBJ1-6,NA,TGCGCCAGCAGCCAAGGGCGGTCACCCCTCCACTTT,CASSQGRSPLHF
TRBV19,NA,TRBJ2-3,TRBD2,TGTGCCAGTAGTTTCGGACTAGCGGGAGTCTCAGATACGCAGTATTTT,CASSFGLAGVSDTQYF
TRBV6-5,NA,TRBJ1-1,NA,TGTGCCAGCAGAGGCCTTGACAGAATGAACACTGAAGCTTTCTTT,CASRGLDRMNTEAFF
TRBV27,NA,TRBJ2-7,TRBD2,TGTGCCAGCAGTCCTAGCGGGAGTAACTACTACGAGCAGTACTTC,CASSPSGSNYYEQYF
TRBV25-1,NA,TRBJ2-7,TRBD2,TGTGCCAGCAAGAGGGCGGGGGGCTACGAGCAGTACTTC,CASKRAGGYEQYF
TRBV2,NA,TRBJ2-7,NA,TGTGCCAGCAGTGAGTTCGGGGACTACGAGCAGTACTTC,CASSEFGDYEQYF
TRBV7-3,NA,TRBJ2-2,TRBD2,TGTGCCAGCAGCCCGCGGACTAGCGCCTTGGCCGGGGAGCTGTTTTTT,CASSPRTSALAGELFF
TRBV5-1,NA,TRBJ2-2,NA,TGCGCCAGCAGCCCAATAGAGAGGAACACCGGGGAGCTGTTTTTT,CASSPIERNTGELFF
TRBV28,NA,TRBJ2-1,NA,TGTGCCAGCAGTTTAAGGCGGAGGTTGTCCTACAATGAGCAGTTCTTC,CASSLRRRLSYNEQFF
TRBV6-5,NA,TRBJ1-1,TRBD1,TGTGCCAGCAGGATACAGGGGACGAACACTGAAGCTTTCTTT,CASRIQGTNTEAFF
TRBV7-2,once,TRBJ1-2,TRBD1,TGTGCCAGCAGCTTTCCCGGGACAGGGGACTTCCATCGCTATGGCTACACCTTC,CASSFPGTGDFHRYGYTF
TRBV12-5,few,TRBJ1-2,NA,TGTGCTAGTGGTTTGGTAACTGGGGCTAGTGGCTACACCTTC,CASGLVTGASGYTF
TRBV7-3,NA,TRBJ2-1,TRBD2,TGTGCCAGCAGCATTAGCGGGACGCTCTACAATGAGCAGTTCTTC,CASSISGTLYNEQFF
TRBV5-1,few,TRBJ2-2,NA,TGCGCCAGCAGCTGGCTTCGGGAATCCGGGGAGCTGTTTTTT,CASSWLRESGELFF
TRBV16,NA,TRBJ2-7,NA,TGTGCCAGCAGCCACCTACGGGACACTTCCTACGAGCAGTACTTC,CASSHLRDTSYEQYF
TRBV5-4,NA,TRBJ1-1,NA,TGTGCCAGCAGCGTTGGAGAGGCGGCCACTGAAGCTTTCTTT,CASSVGEAATEAFF
TRBV2,NA,TRBJ2-7,NA,TGTGCCAGCACGACTAGATACTCGGACGAGCAGTACTTC,CASTTRYSDEQYF
TRBV6-5,once,TRBJ1-5,NA,TGTGCCAGCAGTTACTCCTATGCCCAGCCCCAGCATTTT,CASSYSYAQPQHF
TRBV28,NA,TRBJ1-5,NA,TGTGCCAGCAGACACCCTCAGGGTTGGCAGCCCCAGCATTTT,CASRHPQGWQPQHF
TRBV4-1,once,TRBJ2-1,NA,TGCGCCAGCAGCCAAGATCCTAGTCCCTCCTACAATGAGCAGTTCTTC,CASSQDPSPSYNEQFF
TRBV7-9,NA,TRBJ2-7,NA,TGTGCCAGCAGCTTAACTCCATCCTACGAGCAGTACTTC,CASSLTPSYEQYF
TRBV5-1,NA,TRBJ1-5,TRBD1,TGCGCCAGCAGCATGGGACAGGGCCCCAATCAGCCCCAGCATTTT,CASSMGQGPNQPQHF
TRBV29-1,NA,TRBJ1-2,TRBD1,TGCAGCGTTGGGGACAGAAACTATGGCTACACCTTC,CSVGDRNYGYTF
TRBV7-9,NA,TRBJ1-1,NA,TGTGCCAGCAGTCGGAGGGCTTTGAACACTGAAGCTTTCTTT,CASSRRALNTEAFF
TRBV5-8,NA,TRBJ2-1,NA,TGTGCCAGCAGACTTAGCTCCTACAATGAGCAGTTCTTC,CASRLSSYNEQFF
TRBV5-1,NA,TRBJ1-4,NA,TGCGCCAGCAGCTTAGACATCCTCCCCGAAAAACTGTTTTTT,CASSLDILPEKLFF
TRBV6-6,NA,TRBJ1-1,NA,TGTGCCAGCAGTGTGGGAGGAGGTGAAGCTTTCTTT,CASSVGGGEAFF
TRBV4-3,NA,TRBJ2-2,TRBD1,TGCGCCAGCAGCCAAGATATTCTGGACAGGGTTTACACCGGGGAGCTGTTTTTT,CASSQDILDRVYTGELFF
TRBV19,NA,TRBJ2-7,TRBD1,TGTGCCAGTAGTATTGAGCAGGGGGCCTACGAGCAGTACTTC,CASSIEQGAYEQYF
TRBV5-1,once,TRBJ2-5,NA,TGCGCCAGCAGCGAACAGTCAGGGGTCCAAGAGACCCAGTACTTC,CASSEQSGVQETQYF
TRBV5-1,NA,TRBJ2-1,TRBD2,TGCGCCAGCAGCCGAGGAGTAGCGGGGGGGCGTTACAATGAGCAGTTCTTC,CASSRGVAGGRYNEQFF
TRBV28,NA,TRBJ2-6,NA,TGTGCCAGCAGTCCGGGAAGAACAGGGACTGGGGCCAACGTCCTGACTTTC,CASSPGRTGTGANVLTF
TRBV28,few,TRBJ2-1,NA,TGTGCCAGCAGCGTGGGAGGGGGAACTTACAATGAGCAGTTCTTC,CASSVGGGTYNEQFF
TRBV6-4,NA,TRBJ2-1,TRBD2,TGTGCCAGCAGTGACGTAGCGGGGGTGTACAATGAGCAGTTCTTC,CASSDVAGVYNEQFF
TRBV7-9,NA,TRBJ2-7,NA,TGTGCCAGCAGCTTTGACCCCAGGTACGAGCAGTACTTC,CASSFDPRYEQYF
TRBV5-5,NA,TRBJ2-5,NA,TGTGCCAGCAGCTTGGATCTTCTACTCCAAGAGACCCAGTACTTC,CASSLDLLLQETQYF
TRBV7-2,NA,TRBJ1-1,NA,TGTGCCAGCAGTTTATCCCCTGCGGAGAACACTGAAGCTTTCTTT,CASSLSPAENTEAFF
TRBV7-3,few,TRBJ2-1,TRBD2,TGTGCCAGCAGCCAGGGGGTAGCGGGAGGGAATGAGCAGTTCTTC,CASSQGVAGGNEQFF
TRBV11-3,NA,TRBJ2-7,TRBD2,TGTGCCAGCAGCTTAGCGTCGCTAGCGGCTACCTACGAGCAGTACTTC,CASSLASLAATYEQYF
TRBV5-8,few,TRBJ1-4,TRBD1,TGTGCCAGCAGCGCCCGGACAGGGGGCGCTGAAAAACTGTTTTTT,CASSARTGGAEKLFF
TRBV7-2,NA,TRBJ2-5,TRBD2,TGTGCCAGCAGCTCCCAAGCTAGCGGGAGCGGGGAGACCCAGTACTTC,CASSSQASGSGETQYF
TRBV19,NA,TRBJ2-7,NA,TGTGCCAGTAGCGCGACCGGGTCCTACGAGCAGTACTTC,CASSATGSYEQYF
TRBV5-1,NA,TRBJ1-4,NA,TGCGCCAGCAGCACACAAGCAACTAATGAAAAACTGTTTTTT,CASSTQATNEKLFF
TRBV5-6,NA,TRBJ2-3,TRBD2,TGTGCCAGCAGCTTAGAGGGAGGGGCAGATACGCAGTATTTT,CASSLEGGADTQYF
TRBV7-9,NA,TRBJ1-1,TRBD1,TGTGCCAGCAGCTCGGGACAGCTGAACACTGAAGCTTTCTTT,CASSSGQLNTEAFF
TRBV4-3,NA,TRBJ1-4,NA,TGCGCCAGCAGCCAAGTGGGGCCAACTAATGAAAAACTGTTTTTT,CASSQVGPTNEKLFF
TRBV5-1,NA,TRBJ2-3,TRBD2,TGCGCCAGCAGCTTGGCCCTAGCGGGGCAGGTAGATACGCAGTATTTT,CASSLALAGQVDTQYF
TRBV7-3,NA,TRBJ2-1,TRBD2,TGTGCCAGCAGCTTAGACGGACTAGCGGGAGCCGCAGGGCCCTACAATGAGCAGTTCTTC,CASSLDGLAGAAGPYNEQFF